These T cell receptor beta chains were read from a single sample in a study of control samples from healthy donors and cancer patients. Libraries were prepared by immunoSEQ multiplex PCR; TCRdb keeps only in-frame clonotypes and omits some of them. The sample holds more than 85,000 clones, 90% seen once. The specimen was blood. The receptors here all came from a human donor in good health. The donor label of this sample is uncertain. Each CDR3 is given with its conserved first and last residue. D genes are given only for firm matches. Clone size is stated in some rows and not others, as once, few, many or a class when expanded.

d_gene	v_gene	abundance	j_gene	CDR3aa	CDR3nt
TRBD1	TRBV2	.	TRBJ2-2	CASSWTGGEGGELFF	TGTGCCAGCAGTTGGACAGGGGGCGAGGGCGGGGAGCTGTTTTTT
.	TRBV19	.	TRBJ1-6	CASSDGSYNSPLHF	TGTGCCAGTAGTGACGGTTCCTATAATTCACCCCTCCACTTT
TRBD2	TRBV19	few	TRBJ2-5	CASSTSGPPRETQYF	TGTGCCAGTTCGACTAGCGGGCCTCCCCGGGAGACCCAGTACTTC
TRBD1	TRBV19	few	TRBJ1-1	CASTFGRDSIEAFF	TGTGCCAGTACCTTTGGGAGGGACAGTATAGAAGCTTTCTTT
.	TRBV19	.	TRBJ1-2	CASSGPDRPLWGYTF	TGTGCCAGTAGTGGTCCGGACAGACCCCTGTGGGGCTACACCTTC
TRBD1	TRBV19	.	TRBJ1-1	CASRDTGGTEAFF	TGTGCCAGTAGGGACACAGGGGGGACTGAAGCTTTCTTT
.	TRBV6-6	.	TRBJ2-1	CASGPTTDFTYNEQFF	TGTGCCAGCGGGCCGACGACAGATTTTACCTACAATGAGCAGTTCTTC
.	TRBV7-2	.	TRBJ1-5	CASSDRGNQPQHF	TGTGCCAGCAGCGATCGGGGTAATCAGCCCCAGCATTTT
TRBD1	TRBV6-5	once	TRBJ1-5	CASSFDRGQPQHF	TGTGCCAGCAGTTTCGACAGGGGCCAGCCCCAGCATTTT
TRBD1	TRBV30	.	TRBJ2-7	CAWSVGQGAYEQYF	TGTGCCTGGAGTGTAGGCCAGGGGGCTTATGAGCAGTACTTC
.	TRBV28	.	TRBJ2-2	CASRFGGELFF	TGTGCCAGCAGGTTTGGCGGGGAGCTGTTTTTT
.	TRBV18	.	TRBJ2-2	CASSPPRGANTGELFF	TGTGCCAGCTCACCACCCCGGGGCGCAAACACCGGGGAGCTGTTTTTT
.	TRBV19	.	TRBJ2-5	CATSTWETQYF	TGTGCCACGTCGACATGGGAGACCCAGTACTTC
.	TRBV3-1/TRBV3-2	.	TRBJ2-7	CASSQNRYEQYF	TGTGCCAGCAGCCAGAACAGGTACGAGCAGTACTTC
.	TRBV7-2	.	TRBJ1-2	CASSSQGIPEGYTF	TGTGCCAGCAGCTCGCAGGGGATTCCGGAGGGCTACACCTTC
TRBD1	TRBV7-9	.	TRBJ2-7	CASSRGTGGNYEQYF	TGTGCCAGCAGCCGCGGGACAGGGGGGAACTACGAGCAGTACTTC
.	TRBV19	.	TRBJ1-4	CASSPREGGKLFF	TGTGCCAGTAGTCCCCGGGAAGGTGGAAAACTGTTTTTT
.	TRBV18	once	TRBJ2-3	CASSPLNRQIYTDTQYF	TGTGCCAGCTCACCATTAAACCGACAGATATACACAGATACGCAGTATTTT
.	TRBV11-2	once	TRBJ2-7	CASSLEPYEQYF	TGTGCCAGCAGCTTAGAGCCCTACGAGCAGTACTTC
.	TRBV4-3	once	TRBJ1-1	CASSQEGRRWDTEAFF	TGCGCCAGCAGCCAAGAAGGCAGGCGGTGGGACACTGAAGCTTTCTTT
TRBD1	TRBV30	.	TRBJ2-6	CAWSVGGHPGANVLTF	TGTGCCTGGAGTGTAGGGGGCCACCCTGGGGCCAACGTCCTGACTTTC
.	TRBV15	once	TRBJ2-5	CATSRTRTEPQETQYF	TGTGCCACCAGCAGGACCAGGACGGAACCTCAAGAGACCCAGTACTTC
.	TRBV5-4	.	TRBJ1-1	CASSALQGTMNTEAFF	TGTGCCAGCAGCGCCCTACAGGGAACTATGAACACTGAAGCTTTCTTT
.	TRBV6-5	once	TRBJ1-1	CASSYSIEGNTEAFF	TGTGCCAGCAGTTACTCGATAGAAGGGAACACTGAAGCTTTCTTT
TRBD1	TRBV6-5	once	TRBJ1-4	CASARQGLGEKLFF	TGTGCCAGCGCTCGACAGGGTTTGGGTGAAAAACTGTTTTTT
.	TRBV19	.	TRBJ2-3	CASSQAYTDTQYF	TGTGCCAGTAGCCAGGCATACACAGATACGCAGTATTTT
.	TRBV6-1	.	TRBJ2-5	CASSESRGPQETQYF	TGTGCCAGCAGTGAATCTCGGGGCCCTCAAGAGACCCAGTACTTC
.	TRBV6-5	few	TRBJ2-2	CASSLGAGSTGELFF	TGTGCCAGCAGCTTGGGGGCAGGCAGCACCGGGGAGCTGTTTTTT
.	TRBV12-5	.	TRBJ1-1	CASGNGQQRVNTEAFF	TGTGCTAGTGGTAACGGACAACAACGGGTCAACACTGAAGCTTTCTTT
.	TRBV15	.	TRBJ1-3	CATSRDSGEGNTIYF	TGTGCCACCAGCAGAGACTCAGGGGAGGGAAACACCATATATTTT
.	TRBV11-2	.	TRBJ1-2	CASSQDSFPFNYGYTF	TGTGCCAGCAGCCAGGACAGCTTCCCTTTTAACTATGGCTACACCTTC
TRBD1	TRBV5-1	.	TRBJ2-2	CASSSSTGSNGELFF	TGCGCCAGCAGCTCCTCGACAGGGAGCAACGGGGAGCTGTTTTTT
TRBD2	TRBV7-7	.	TRBJ2-7	CASSKTSGAYEQYF	TGTGCCAGCAGCAAGACTAGCGGGGCCTACGAGCAGTACTTC
.	TRBV15	.	TRBJ1-1	CATSRAEGNTEAFF	TGTGCCACCAGCAGAGCAGAAGGGAACACTGAAGCTTTCTTT
TRBD2	TRBV30	.	TRBJ2-7	CAWSPPLAGVLSYEQYF	TGTGCCTGGAGTCCACCACTAGCGGGGGTGCTCTCCTACGAGCAGTACTTC
.	TRBV7-2	.	TRBJ1-2	CASSSTDYGYTF	TGTGCCAGCAGCTCGACAGACTATGGCTACACCTTC
.	TRBV6-5	.	TRBJ1-2	CASREGLYGYTF	TGTGCCAGCAGGGAGGGACTTTATGGCTACACCTTC
.	TRBV5-4	.	TRBJ2-3	CASSLGAGPTDTQYF	TGTGCCAGCAGCCTGGGGGCAGGCCCCACAGATACGCAGTATTTT
TRBD1	TRBV5-5	.	TRBJ1-2	CASSLGDRIVLSHGYTF	TGTGCCAGCAGCTTGGGGGACAGGATCGTTCTGTCACATGGCTACACCTTC
.	TRBV5-1	.	TRBJ2-5	CASSLRADQETQYF	TGCGCCAGCAGCTTGAGGGCGGACCAAGAGACCCAGTACTTC
.	TRBV5-1	.	TRBJ1-5	CASSLDEGRGTQHF	TGCGCCAGCAGCTTGGATGAGGGGCGGGGGACCCAGCATTTT
.	TRBV30	.	TRBJ1-3	CAWSLITSGNTIYF	TGTGCCTGGAGTCTTATAACTTCTGGAAACACCATATATTTT
.	TRBV3-1/TRBV3-2	.	TRBJ1-2	CASSRAGQGGGYTF	TGTGCCAGCAGCCGCGCCGGGCAGGGAGGTGGCTACACCTTC
.	TRBV12-3/TRBV12-4	once	TRBJ1-3	CASSTHRNTIYF	TGTGCCAGCAGCACTCACCGAAACACCATATATTTT
TRBD1	TRBV2	.	TRBJ2-7	CASGTEGREQYF	TGTGCCAGCGGGACAGAAGGAAGAGAGCAGTACTTC
TRBD1	TRBV7-8	.	TRBJ2-5	CASSSATGIETQYF	TGTGCCAGCAGCTCAGCGACAGGGATCGAGACCCAGTACTTC
.	TRBV10-1	.	TRBJ1-4	CASSEATPGLDEKLFF	TGCGCCAGCAGTGAGGCAACCCCGGGCCTTGATGAAAAACTGTTTTTT
.	TRBV7-6	.	TRBJ2-1	CASSFQAVLLSYNEQFF	TGTGCCAGCAGCTTTCAAGCGGTGTTATTATCCTACAATGAGCAGTTCTTC
TRBD1	TRBV12-5	.	TRBJ1-6	CASGLDPGQGWNSPLHF	TGTGCTAGTGGTTTGGATCCGGGACAGGGCTGGAATTCACCCCTCCACTTT
.	TRBV7-9	.	TRBJ1-4	CASSLVQAPNEKLFF	TGTGCCAGCAGCTTAGTACAGGCCCCCAATGAAAAACTGTTTTTT
.	TRBV6-5	.	TRBJ1-3	CASSYSQGGNTIYF	TGTGCCAGCAGTTACTCGCAGGGAGGAAACACCATATATTTT
.	TRBV7-8	.	TRBJ1-4	CASSAIEEKLFF	TGTGCCAGCAGCGCCATCGAGGAAAAACTGTTTTTT
TRBD2	TRBV14	.	TRBJ2-5	CASSRGAGGLQETQYF	TGTGCCAGCAGCCGGGGAGCGGGGGGCTTACAAGAGACCCAGTACTTC
.	TRBV14	once	TRBJ1-1	CASSQGGMNTEAFF	TGTGCCAGCAGCCAAGGAGGCATGAACACTGAAGCTTTCTTT
.	TRBV27	.	TRBJ1-1	CASSLYMNTEAFF	TGTGCCAGCAGTTTATACATGAACACTGAAGCTTTCTTT
TRBD1	TRBV2	once	TRBJ1-6	CASSKGQDNSPLHF	TGTGCCAGCAGTAAAGGACAGGATAATTCACCCCTCCACTTT
.	TRBV19	.	TRBJ1-3	CASSIRNSGNTIYF	TGTGCCAGTAGTATAAGAAACTCTGGAAACACCATATATTTT
.	TRBV6-6	.	TRBJ1-1	CASSDRRGNTEAFF	TGTGCCAGCAGTGACCGTAGGGGGAACACTGAAGCTTTCTTT
.	TRBV25-1	.	TRBJ2-2	CASSDRGAGELFF	TGTGCCAGCAGTGACAGGGGGGCCGGGGAGCTGTTTTTT
.	TRBV30	.	TRBJ1-2	CAWRLNLGDYGYTF	TGTGCCTGGAGACTAAACCTGGGAGACTATGGCTACACCTTC